The clone carrying this T cell receptor beta chain showed up just a few times. Its antigen is unknown. Every participating donor gave one draw, a heparinised blood sample averaging approximately 110 mL. Researchers reported sorting CD4+ naive, central memory, regulatory and stem cell-like memory cells via CD45RO/CCR7/CD25/CD127/CD95/CD27. Germline V gives CDR1 SGHAT, CDR2 FQNNGV. The V segment lost 4 bases and the J segment 2 bases; nucleotides outside the gene matches: 5. The CDR3 consists of 16 residues. This record belongs to a study of beta chain features in type 1 diabetes. Study information: Sorted cells, more than 95,000,000 in number, were examined across all samples. General observations from the study: Cells that show high TCR expression could be over-represented by cDNA sequencing.

TCRB transcripts that were expressed got sequenced, as all of the isolated RNA had been reverse transcribed. Data came from immunoSEQ multiplex PCR; TCRdb stores just in-frame clones and leaves some out. The table records approximately 400,000 clones, approximately 16% of them present only once. The sequenced sample consisted of naive CD4+ T cells from blood. The gene calls are TRBV11-2 and TRBJ2-2; 9 nucleotides agree with TRBD1. The source is a woman aged 18-30 years in good health. DNA for the CDR3: TGTGCCAGCAGCTCCCGACAGGGGGGAAACACCGGGGAGCTGTTTTTT. Translated: CASSSRQGGNTGELFF.